The present entry profiles one T cell receptor (beta chain) with its context. Germline loops: CDR1 SNHLY, CDR2 FYNNEI. The germline V and J ends were trimmed by 6 bases and 3 bases, with 6 bases remaining between them. The CDR3 runs 11 residues. Assay: immunoSEQ multiplex PCR; the TCRdb copy retains only in-frame clones and omits some. This table has approximately 260,000 clones, almost 90% appearing once. The record originates from a study of blood T cell repertoires in COVID-19. Study overall: Spain, Italy and the United States supplied samples that represented acute and convalescent COVID-19. Sources were T cells, B-cell-depleted T cells, or PBMCs; the material itself was cDNA or gDNA.

The chain is built from TRBV2 and TRBJ2-7; a possible D gene is TRBD1 (6 bases). This clonotype was obtained from a woman aged 55 to 70 with COVID-19, enrolled during active disease. Material: peripheral blood. In DNA, the CDR3 is TGTGCCAGCAGGGGACACTACGAGCAGTACTTC. Residues: CASRGHYEQYF.